This TCR beta chain comes out of a study of T cells in Graves' hyperthyroidism and ophthalmopathy. Overall study findings and caveats: Expanded thyroid clonotypes (above 0.001) were mostly also found in blood.

An absence of ophthalmopathy progression within 18 months meant stable Graves' hyperthyroidism. Patients showing uncontrolled infection, other autoimmune disease, pregnancy or lactation were ineligible. The PBMCs had their origin in roughly 10 ml of fresh peripheral blood. Researchers took RNA transcripts and amplified the TCR beta CDR3 regions from them. HTBI primers were the set used in a first-round RT-PCR of the TCR CDR3. TCRdb analysed the multiplex PCR reads with MiXCR anew, one entry per CDR3 protein. Of approximately 590,000 distinct CDR3 sequences in the sample, less than 20% were seen once. Per germline, CDR1 SGHTA and CDR2 FQGTGA. The CDR3 covers 16 residues. The V end lost 1 base, the J end lost 0 bases, and 9 bases lay between the germline ends. Remarks on this clonotype: Its matching antigen is unknown.

The source is a woman aged 30 to 39 with Graves' hyperthyroidism. The chain is built from TRBV7-3 and TRBJ2-2; no clear D. Sequencing input: blood. The CDR3 nucleotides read TGTGCCAGCAGCTTAAATAGGCCTCCGAACACCGGGGAGCTGTTTTTT. This codes for CASSLNRPPNTGELFF.